Listed below are T cell receptor beta chains from one sample, sequenced in a study of neurological immune-mediated disorders. TCRdb itself ran the 5' RACE reads through MiXCR, one entry per CDR3 protein. This table holds roughly 55,000 distinct CDR3 sequences, roughly 17% found once. The sequencing input was PBMCs. These receptors all stem from a man aged 60 to 69 in good health. Each CDR3 is given with its conserved first and last residue. The D gene is left open where the match is weak. Clone size is shown for a subset of rows, as once, few, many or a class of expanded clone.

j_gene | abundance | d_gene | v_gene | CDR3aa | CDR3nt
TRBJ2-1 | many | NA | TRBV11-3 | CASSPEGRGEQFF | TGTGCCAGCAGCCCCGAGGGGCGGGGTGAGCAGTTCTTC
TRBJ2-2 | many | NA | TRBV5-5 | CASSYPAARGDTGELFF | TGTGCCAGCAGCTACCCCGCGGCAAGGGGGGACACCGGGGAGCTGTTTTTT
TRBJ2-3 | few | NA | TRBV11-3 | CASSLGTSTDTQYF | TGTGCCAGCAGCTTGGGGACTAGCACAGATACGCAGTATTTT
TRBJ2-2 | many | NA | TRBV5-1 | CASRPRIQWNTGELFF | TGCGCCAGCAGACCGCGCATTCAGTGGAACACCGGGGAGCTGTTTTTT
TRBJ2-3 | many | TRBD2 | TRBV7-2 | CASSSRGDFTDTQYF | TGTGCCAGCAGTTCCCGGGGGGATTTCACAGATACGCAGTATTTT
TRBJ1-1 | many | NA | TRBV29-1 | CSVGQLNTEAFF | TGCAGCGTCGGACAGTTGAACACTGAAGCTTTCTTT
TRBJ2-2 | many | NA | TRBV6-2/TRBV6-3 | CASSYLPNTGELFF | TGTGCCAGCAGTTACCTGCCGAACACCGGGGAGCTGTTTTTT
TRBJ1-5 | NA | NA | TRBV4-1 | CASSQEGKGVGARNGPQHF | TGCGCCAGCAGCCAAGAAGGGAAGGGGGTCGGGGCCAGGAATGGGCCCCAGCATTTT
TRBJ2-5 | many | NA | TRBV6-2/TRBV6-3 | CASSYGETQYF | TGTGCCAGCAGTTACGGCGAGACCCAGTACTTC
TRBJ2-3 | many | NA | TRBV20-1 | CSARDLGRGAQIRSTDTQYF | TGCAGTGCTAGAGATCTGGGAAGGGGAGCACAGATACGGAGCACAGATACGCAGTATTTT
TRBJ1-1 | few | TRBD1 | TRBV11-3 | CASSLGGQSEAFF | TGTGCCAGCAGCTTAGGGGGACAGAGCGAAGCTTTCTTT
TRBJ2-5 | once | NA | TRBV5-1 | CASSLDLETQYF | TGCGCCAGCAGCTTGGATTTGGAGACCCAGTACTTC
TRBJ2-1 | NA | NA | TRBV7-2 | CASSLAPRSSYNEQFF | TGTGCCAGCAGCTTAGCGCCTAGAAGCTCCTACAATGAGCAGTTCTTC
TRBJ1-2 | many | NA | TRBV20-1 | CSARDHRPRGNYGYTF | TGCAGTGCTAGAGATCATCGGCCCCGGGGTAACTATGGCTACACCTTC
TRBJ2-2 | NA | TRBD2 | TRBV7-3 | CASSTRTSGSAGELFF | TGTGCCAGCAGCACGCGGACTAGCGGGAGTGCCGGGGAGCTGTTTTTT
TRBJ1-6 | many | TRBD1 | TRBV4-1 | CASSQDSWTGASPLHF | TGCGCCAGCAGCCAAGATTCATGGACAGGGGCCTCTCCCCTCCACTTT
TRBJ2-1 | NA | NA | TRBV5-1 | CASSFYICSARVSHLGYNEQFF | NA
TRBJ2-1 | many | NA | TRBV5-5 | CASSHLRANEQFF | TGTGCCAGCAGCCACCTTAGGGCCAATGAGCAGTTCTTC
TRBJ1-1 | many | TRBD1 | TRBV20-1 | CSAPSGPAHQGGEAFF | TGCAGTGCCCCCTCGGGACCTGCTCACCAGGGGGGTGAAGCTTTCTTT
TRBJ1-2 | many | NA | TRBV3-1 | CASRQGPGDGYTF | TGTGCCAGCAGACAGGGACCGGGAGATGGCTACACCTTC
TRBJ2-1 | NA | TRBD1 | TRBV5-8 | CASSLGHRGKWNEQFF | TGTGCCAGCAGCCTTGGGCACAGGGGGAAGTGGAATGAGCAGTTCTTC
TRBJ2-6 | many | NA | TRBV28 | CASGAPGGAGANVLTF | TGTGCCAGCGGGGCCCCGGGCGGGGCTGGGGCCAACGTCCTGACTTTC
TRBJ2-1 | many | TRBD1 | TRBV3-1 | CASSQVGGTGGRNEQFF | TGTGCCAGCAGCCAAGTGGGCGGGACAGGGGGCCGCAATGAGCAGTTCTTC
TRBJ2-5 | many | NA | TRBV15 | CATSRAWTPETQYF | TGTGCCACCAGCAGGGCTTGGACCCCAGAGACCCAGTACTTC
TRBJ2-7 | NA | NA | TRBV20-1 | CSASGLTPYDEQYF | TGCAGTGCTAGTGGACTGACACCCTATGACGAGCAGTACTTC
TRBJ2-1 | many | NA | TRBV6-6 | CASAGLSSYNEQFF | TGTGCCAGCGCGGGGTTGAGCTCCTACAATGAGCAGTTCTTC
TRBJ2-2 | NA | NA | TRBV6-5 | CASSYSDTEELFF | TGTGCCAGCAGTTACTCGGACACCGAGGAGCTGTTTTTT
TRBJ2-1 | many | TRBD1 | TRBV12-3/TRBV12-4 | CASRRTGFYNEQFF | TGTGCCAGCAGACGGACAGGCTTTTACAATGAGCAGTTCTTC
TRBJ1-4 | many | TRBD1 | TRBV10-3 | CAISRQGNEKLFF | TGTGCCATCAGTCGACAGGGGAACGAAAAACTGTTTTTT
TRBJ1-6 | many | NA | TRBV9 | CASSVAGSPLHF | TGTGCCAGCAGCGTAGCGGGGTCACCCCTCCACTTT
TRBJ2-7 | many | NA | TRBV4-1 | CASSRASSYEQYF | TGCGCCAGCAGCCGAGCTAGCTCCTACGAGCAGTACTTC
TRBJ2-1 | many | NA | TRBV20-1 | CSAYPGSGTNEQFF | TGCAGTGCTTATCCGGGATCCGGTACGAATGAGCAGTTCTTC
TRBJ2-7 | NA | TRBD2 | TRBV29-1 | CSVVVQLAAYEKYF | TGCAGCGTTGTCGTTCAACTAGCGGCGTACGAGAAGTACTTC
TRBJ2-7 | many | NA | TRBV12-3/TRBV12-4 | CASSFRDTSPEQYF | TGTGCCAGCAGTTTCCGGGACACATCCCCCGAGCAGTACTTC
TRBJ2-6 | medium-sized | NA | TRBV5-1 | CASSLGSGANVLTF | TGTGCCAGCAGCTTAGGGTCCGGGGCCAACGTCCTGACTTTC
TRBJ2-6 | few | NA | TRBV7-8 | CASSLAGRGSPPAGANVLTF | TGTGCCAGCAGCTTAGCGGGGCGGGGTTCCCCTCCTGCCGGGGCCAACGTCCTGACTTTC
TRBJ2-1 | many | TRBD1 | TRBV28 | CASSSASGQGLSNEQFF | TGTGCCAGCAGTTCTGCCTCGGGACAGGGGTTAAGCAATGAGCAGTTCTTC
TRBJ2-1 | many | NA | TRBV18 | CASSPGNEQFF | TGTGCCAGCTCCCCGGGAAATGAGCAGTTCTTC
TRBJ2-3 | many | TRBD2 | TRBV20-1 | CSAKGLAGVGTDTQYF | TGCAGTGCTAAAGGACTAGCGGGAGTTGGCACAGATACGCAGTATTTT
TRBJ1-2 | NA | NA | TRBV3-1 | CASSLQSYGYTF | TGTGCCAGCAGCCTTCAATCCTATGGCTACACCTTC